One sample yielded the 8 T cell receptor beta chains listed below, sequenced in a study of T cell repertoires in cytomegalovirus infection (dated by TCRdb to between 2017 and 2020). Their cognate antigens are unknown. The instrument was an Illumina HiSeq 1500. TCRdb's own reprocessing of the public reads used fastp at Q25 and MiXCR and kept productive beta chains. Each record represents a unique CDR3 protein, reported with the most common genes and DNA among its rows. The sample contains 900,000 to 950,000 distinct CDR3 sequences, around 32% of them found a single time. Over 12% of the sample belongs to the ten largest clones. The treatment or condition label corresponds to: in vitro stimulation with specific CMV peptide epitopes to enrich CMV-specific T cells. Material: cultured CD8+ T cells from PBMCs, obtained from culture after CMV antigen stimulation. These receptors were obtained from a human donor in good health (CMV status not recorded). Some clones in this sample may be carry-over from other donors' samples.

The chain uses TRBV20-1 and TRBJ2-5, with TRBD2 as a possible D gene (7 bases). The germline CDR1 and CDR2 sequences are DFQATT and SNEGSKA (reference sequence). V was clipped by 0 bases and J by 1 base, with 12 bases between them. The CDR3 contains 15 residues. The CDR3: CSARDSGGLQETQYF. DNA of the CDR3: TGCAGTGCTAGAGATTCCGGGGGGCTCCAAGAGACCCAGTACTTC.

This chain links TRBV6-2 or TRBV6-3 with TRBJ2-7, with 9 bases fitting TRBD1. CDR3 length: 14 residues. Germline V gene data show CDR1 as MNHEY and CDR2 as SVGEGT. The J segment lost 6 bases and the V segment lost 6 bases, leaving 9 bases of the junction unmatched. The DNA of the CDR3 is TGTGCCAGCAGCCCGACAGGGGGAAAGGGCGAGCAGTACGTC. Translation gives CASSPTGGKGEQYV.

The chain couples TRBV5-6 to TRBJ2-1; TRBD1 might be the D (6 bases). The CDR3 runs to 16 residues. Germline loops: CDR1 SGHDT, CDR2 YYEEEE. The V gene lost 0 bases and the J gene lost 0 bases, with 10 bases spanning the gap. The DNA for the CDR3 is TGTGCCAGCAGCTTGGAGGGGGTCTTCTCCTACAATGAGCAGTTCTTC. Protein sequence: CASSLEGVFSYNEQFF.

The chain has TRBV6-1 and TRBJ1-5; D unresolved. Germline V gene sequence: CDR1 MNHNS, CDR2 SASEGT. There are 14 residues in the CDR3. Trimming removed 6 bases from V and 3 bases from J, with 12 bases in between. CDR3 sequence reads: CASSGLDFNQPQHF. The CDR3 bases are TGTGCCAGCAGCGGACTCGATTTCAATCAGCCCCAGCATTTT.

This clonotype was seen only a few times. The chain couples TRBV4-1 to TRBJ1-2, with 10 bases aligning to TRBD1. The ends lost 4 bases at V and 6 bases at J; junction bases unmatched: 8. The germline CDR1 and CDR2 sequences are MGHRA and YSYEKL. The CDR3 sequence is 15 residues long. The CDR3 bases are TGCGCCAGCAGCCTCACCCGGGACAGGGGAGATGGCTACACCTTC. Translating it yields CASSLTRDRGDGYTF.

This clonotype was counted between two and nine times. CDR3 region: CASSYLGQGNGYTF. The CDR3 nucleotides are TGTGCCAGCAGTTACTTAGGACAGGGGAATGGCTACACCTTC. The chain couples TRBV6-5 to TRBJ1-2, with 9 positions matching TRBD1. The CDR3 is 14 residues long. Trimming removed 1 base from V and 6 bases from J; junction bases left unmatched: 3. Per germline, CDR1 MNHEY and CDR2 SVGAGI.

The chain has TRBV4-1 and TRBJ1-2; unclear D gene. The CDR3 runs 15 residues. Germline V gene sequence: CDR1 MGHRA, CDR2 YSYEKL. V shed 0 bases and J shed 2 bases, with 10 bases lying between them. CDR3 amino acids: CASSQDRVENYGYTF. The CDR3 DNA reads TGCGCCAGCAGCCAAGATCGGGTGGAGAACTATGGCTACACCTTC.

This clonotype was picked up many times. J is TRBJ1-4 and V is TRBV7-9, with TRBD1 matching 9 bases. Germline CDR1 and CDR2: SEHNR and FQNEAQ (reference sequence). The junction had 10 bases not matched to a gene; V was cut back by 5 bases and J by 3 bases. CDR3 length: 17 residues. The CDR3 DNA is TGTGCCAGCAGCCTTCCGGGACAGGGCTTCCCTAATGAAAAACTGTTTTTT. Amino acid sequence: CASSLPGQGFPNEKLFF. The full variable domain, in which reference TRBV7-9 and TRBJ1-4 provide the parts outside the CDR3, is DTGVSQNPRHKITKRGQNVTFRCDPISEHNRLYWYRQTLGQGPEFLTYFQNEAQLEKSRLLSDRFSAERPKGSFSTLEIQRTEQGDSAMYLCASSLPGQGFPNEKLFFGSGTQLSVL.